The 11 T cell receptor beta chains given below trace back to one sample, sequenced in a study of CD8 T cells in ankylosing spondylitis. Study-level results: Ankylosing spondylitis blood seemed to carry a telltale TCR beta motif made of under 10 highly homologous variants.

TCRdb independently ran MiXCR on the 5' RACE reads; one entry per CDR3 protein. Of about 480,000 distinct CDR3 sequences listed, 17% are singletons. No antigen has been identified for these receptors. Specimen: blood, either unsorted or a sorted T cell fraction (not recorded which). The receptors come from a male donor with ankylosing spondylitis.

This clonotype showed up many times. The CDR3 DNA reads TGCGCCAGCAGCTTGGTCGGCGAGAGCAGCTACAATGAGCAGTTCTTC. Amino acids: CASSLVGESSYNEQFF. The V and J genes are TRBV5-1 and TRBJ2-1; D is unclear. The germline V and J ends were trimmed by 0 bases and 3 bases, with 13 bases remaining between them. From germline, CDR1 is SGHRS and CDR2 YFSETQ. This CDR3 contains 16 residues. Drawing the rest from reference TRBV5-1 and TRBJ2-1, the complete variable domain is KAGVTQTPRYLIKTRGQQVTLSCSPISGHRSVSWYQQTPGQGLQFLFEYFSETQRNKGNFPGRFSGRQFSNSRSEMNVSTLELGDSALYLCASSLVGESSYNEQFFGPGTRLTVL.

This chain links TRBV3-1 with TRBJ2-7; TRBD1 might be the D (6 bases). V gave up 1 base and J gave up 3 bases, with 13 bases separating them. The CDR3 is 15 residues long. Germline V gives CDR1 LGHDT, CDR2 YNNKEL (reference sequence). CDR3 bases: TGTGCCAGCAGCCAAGGTCCCCCAGGGGTCTACGAGCAGTACTTC. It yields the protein CASSQGPPGVYEQYF.

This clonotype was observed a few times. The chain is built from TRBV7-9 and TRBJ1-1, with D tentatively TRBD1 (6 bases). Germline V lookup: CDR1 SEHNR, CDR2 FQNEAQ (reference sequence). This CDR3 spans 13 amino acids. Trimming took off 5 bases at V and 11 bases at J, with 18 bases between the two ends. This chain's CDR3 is CASSQDGQGRAFF. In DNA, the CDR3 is TGTGCCAGCAGCCAGGATGGGCAGGGGAGGGCTTTCTTT.

In DNA, the CDR3 is TGTGCCAGCAGCTCGCCCCTGACTAGCGGGAGAGAGACCCAGTACTTC. Translation: CASSSPLTSGRETQYF. V is TRBV7-9 and J is TRBJ2-5; 12 bases agree with TRBD2. The CDR3 runs 16 residues. Germline CDR1 is SEHNR and CDR2 is FQNEAQ (reference sequence). V lost 4 bases to trimming and J lost 4 bases; unmatched junction nucleotides: 7.

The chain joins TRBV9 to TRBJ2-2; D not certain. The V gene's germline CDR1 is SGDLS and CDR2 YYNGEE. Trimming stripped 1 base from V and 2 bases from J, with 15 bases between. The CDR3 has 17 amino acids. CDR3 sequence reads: CASSVHSRTLNTGELFF. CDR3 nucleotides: TGTGCCAGCAGCGTACATAGCAGGACCCTAAACACCGGGGAGCTGTTTTTT.

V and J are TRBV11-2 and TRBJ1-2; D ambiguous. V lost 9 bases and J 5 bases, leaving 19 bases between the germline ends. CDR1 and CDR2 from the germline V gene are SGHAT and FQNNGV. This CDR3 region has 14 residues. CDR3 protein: CASKRGRSTYGYTF. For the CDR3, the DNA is TGTGCCAGTAAGAGAGGCAGGTCTACGTATGGCTACACCTTC. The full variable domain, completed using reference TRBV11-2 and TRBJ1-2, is EAGVAQSPRYKIIEKRQSVAFWCNPISGHATLYWYQQILGQGPKLLIQFQNNGVVDDSQLPKDRFSAERLKGVDSTLKIQPAKLEDSAVYLCASKRGRSTYGYTFGSGTRLTVV.

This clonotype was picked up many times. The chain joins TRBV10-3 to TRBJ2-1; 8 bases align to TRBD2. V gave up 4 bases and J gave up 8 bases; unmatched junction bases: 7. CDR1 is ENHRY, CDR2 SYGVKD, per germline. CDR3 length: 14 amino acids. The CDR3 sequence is CAISVNGGADEQFF. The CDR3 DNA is TGTGCCATCAGTGTGAACGGGGGGGCGGATGAGCAGTTCTTC.

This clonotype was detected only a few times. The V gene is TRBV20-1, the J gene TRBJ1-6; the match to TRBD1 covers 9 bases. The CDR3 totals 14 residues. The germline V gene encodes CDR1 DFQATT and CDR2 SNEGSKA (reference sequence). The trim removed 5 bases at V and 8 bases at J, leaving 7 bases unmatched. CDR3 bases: TGCAGTGCTGTGGGGGACAGGGCCTATTCACCCCTCCACTTT. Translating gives CSAVGDRAYSPLHF.

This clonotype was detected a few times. CDR3 coding DNA: TGTGCCAGCAGCTCCCTAGAAGAGACCCAGTACTTC. This translates into CASSSLEETQYF. The rearrangement links TRBV7-9 to TRBJ2-5; D call uncertain. Germline V CDR1 and CDR2: SEHNR, FQNEAQ (reference sequence). This CDR3 has 12 amino acids. The V and J ends lost 4 bases and 3 bases respectively, with 6 bases between them.

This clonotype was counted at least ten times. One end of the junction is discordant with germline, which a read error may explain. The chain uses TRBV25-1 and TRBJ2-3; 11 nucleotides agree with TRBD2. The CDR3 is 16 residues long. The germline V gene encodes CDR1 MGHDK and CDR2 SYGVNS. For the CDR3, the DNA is TGCGCCAGCAGCCGTAGCGGGGGGGCCGGGACAGATACGCAGTATTTT. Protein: CASSRSGGAGTDTQYF.

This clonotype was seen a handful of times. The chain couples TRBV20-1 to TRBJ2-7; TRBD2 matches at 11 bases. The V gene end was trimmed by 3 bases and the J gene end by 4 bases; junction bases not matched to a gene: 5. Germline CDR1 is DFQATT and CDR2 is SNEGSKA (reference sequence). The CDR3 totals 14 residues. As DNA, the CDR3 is TGCAGTGCTAGTCGGGCTAGCGGGGGGTACGAGCAGTACTTC. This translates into CSASRASGGYEQYF.